Below, 18 T cell receptor beta chains from the same sample are listed, as sequenced in a study of technical replicates of blood from a handful of donors (dated by TCRdb to between 2016 and 2019). The method was the immunoSEQ multiplex PCR assay. Here the immuneACCESS table is served through TCRdb, limited to in-frame sequences with V and J called. Missing clones are a known gap in these copies; in checked studies unresolved V genes cover under half, and the rest lacks a known reason. The sample table records some 78,000 clones; roughly 94% of these occur just once. Approximately 0.26% of the sample lies in the top ten. Sequenced material: T cells isolated from PBMCs. Receptors originate from a human donor in good health.

The gene calls are TRBV7-9 and TRBJ2-7, with 7 bases aligning to TRBD2. V lost 4 bases and J lost 2; bases outside the gene matches: 11. This CDR3 comprises 16 residues. Per the germline V gene, CDR1 is SEHNR and CDR2 is FQNEAQ (reference sequence). The CDR3 reads CASSWVSRTSAYEQYF. The CDR3 DNA is TGTGCCAGCAGCTGGGTTTCCAGAACTAGCGCCTACGAGCAGTACTTC.

The V gene is TRBV5-1, the J gene TRBJ2-5; D gene ambiguous. This CDR3 spans 11 amino acids. The V gene lost 5 bases and the J gene lost 5 bases, with 7 bases spanning the gap. Germline lookup yields CDR1 SGHRS and CDR2 YFSETQ. The CDR3 is CASREMETQYF. For the CDR3, the DNA is TGCGCCAGCAGGGAGATGGAGACCCAGTACTTC.

This chain links TRBV15 with TRBJ1-1; perhaps TRBD1 as D (6 bases). The CDR3 consists of 14 residues. Germline CDR1 LNHNV, CDR2 YYDKDF (reference sequence). Trimming pared 1 base from V and 3 bases from J, leaving 9 bases between. The CDR3 spells CATSRGPGDTEAFF. The CDR3, as DNA: TGTGCCACCAGCAGAGGCCCAGGGGACACTGAAGCTTTCTTT.

The chain links TRBV7-6 to TRBJ2-5, with TRBD2 as a possible D gene (6 bases). Germline V gene lookup returns CDR1 SGHVS and CDR2 FNYEAQ. The V gene lost 4 bases and the J gene lost 5 bases, with 8 bases spanning the gap. CDR3 length: 12 residues. As DNA, the CDR3 is TGTGCCAGCAGCTGTGGGGGGGAGACCCAGTACTTC. Its protein product is CASSCGGETQYF.

CDR3 nucleotides: TGTGCCAGTAGTATATCCTTCACTAGCCTGGAATACAATGAGCAGTTCTTC. Amino acid sequence: CASSISFTSLEYNEQFF. The V call is TRBV19, the J call TRBJ2-1, with D possibly matching TRBD2 (6 bases). The CDR3 is 17 amino acids. Germline V gene sequence: CDR1 LNHDA, CDR2 SQIVND (reference sequence). The V gene lost 2 bases and the J gene lost 4 bases, with 18 bases spanning the gap. The full variable domain, rest sourced from reference TRBV19 and TRBJ2-1, is DGGITQSPKYLFRKEGQNVTLSCEQNLNHDAMYWYRQDPGQGLRLIYYSQIVNDFQKGDIAEGYSVSREKKESFPLTVTSAQKNPTAFYLCASSISFTSLEYNEQFFGPGTRLTVL.

The CDR3 coding sequence is TGTGCCAGCAGCCCCCCCTCGACGGGGGCCTACGAGCAGTACTTC. This encodes CASSPPSTGAYEQYF. The chain is built from TRBV9 and TRBJ2-7, with D perhaps TRBD2 (6 bases). CDR1 is SGDLS, CDR2 YYNGEE, per germline. V lost 4 bases and J lost 2, with 16 bases in between. This CDR3 region has 15 residues.

The chain recombines TRBV7-9 with TRBJ2-5; tentative D call: TRBD1 (5 bases). CDR1 SEHNR and CDR2 FQNEAQ come from the germline V gene (reference sequence). V was cut by 5 bases and J by 5 bases, with 12 bases left in between. The CDR3 is 13 residues long. CDR3 protein: CASSLGARETQYF. CDR3 coding DNA: TGTGCCAGCAGCCTTGGGGCACGGGAGACCCAGTACTTC.

V usage is TRBV6-5 and J usage is TRBJ2-3, with 8 bases aligning to TRBD2. The CDR3 totals 15 residues. J was trimmed by 0 bases and V by 5 bases; bases with no gene match: 4. Per germline, CDR1 MNHEY and CDR2 SVGAGI. CDR3 sequence: CASSTPSGSTDTQYF. The DNA of the CDR3 is TGTGCCAGCAGTACTCCTAGCGGGAGCACAGATACGCAGTATTTT.

The V gene is TRBV29-1, the J gene TRBJ2-2, with 9 bases identical to TRBD1. The CDR3 totals 15 residues. The junction had 11 bases not matched to a gene; V was cut back by 7 bases and J by 5 bases. Germline V gene lookup returns CDR1 SQVTM and CDR2 ANQGSEA. The CDR3 sequence: CSAYLVGQGTGELFF. The DNA of the CDR3 is TGCAGCGCCTACCTAGTGGGACAGGGTACCGGGGAGCTGTTTTTT.

V usage is TRBV27 and J usage is TRBJ1-2; no firm D call. The V gene lost 6 bases and the J gene lost 6 bases, with 17 bases spanning the gap. Germline CDR1 is MNHEY and CDR2 is SMNVEV (reference sequence). The CDR3 has 14 residues. The CDR3 DNA reads TGTGCCAGCAGGCCGCATGAGGGCCGGGATGGCTACACCTTC. Its protein product is CASRPHEGRDGYTF.

The chain carries TRBV12-5 and TRBJ2-1; maybe TRBD2 (6 bases). Trimming left V 4 bases short and J 5 bases short, with 18 bases between. Looked up from germline, CDR1 is LGHNT and CDR2 is FRNRAP. There are 16 residues in the CDR3. The CDR3 here is CASGSPPGGVDNEQFF. CDR3 coding DNA: TGTGCTAGTGGTTCTCCCCCGGGCGGGGTAGACAATGAGCAGTTCTTC.

This chain joins TRBV5-1 and TRBJ2-1, with 14 positions matching TRBD2. CDR3 length equals 16 residues. J gave up 5 bases and V 4 bases, and 5 bases lay outside the gene matches. Germline loops: CDR1 SGHRS, CDR2 YFSETQ. CDR3 DNA: TGCGCCAGCAGCCAGGGACTAGCGGGGGTAAACAATGAGCAGTTCTTC. Protein product: CASSQGLAGVNNEQFF.

This chain connects TRBV18 to TRBJ2-7; TRBD1 matches at 7 bases. The J segment lost 2 bases and the V segment lost 5 bases, leaving 12 bases of the junction unmatched. CDR3 length equals 16 residues. Germline V lookup: CDR1 KGHSH, CDR2 LQKENI. The CDR3 spells CASSEVGGRRAYEQYF. Written as DNA, the CDR3 is TGTGCCAGCTCAGAGGTAGGGGGCCGCCGGGCCTACGAGCAGTACTTC.

The V and J genes are TRBV28 and TRBJ2-7; possibly TRBD2 for D (5 bases). Germline CDR1 and CDR2: MDHEN and SYDVKM. The CDR3 contains 14 residues. Deletions cut 2 bases from V and 5 bases from J, with 13 bases between. The CDR3 is CASSLGGSLNEQYF. In DNA form, the CDR3 reads TGTGCCAGCAGTTTAGGTGGGAGTTTGAACGAGCAGTACTTC.

This clone has only one observation. The rearrangement links TRBV28 to TRBJ2-7, with 8 bases fitting TRBD2. Germline assignment: CDR1 MDHEN and CDR2 SYDVKM. The V gene end was trimmed by 7 bases and the J gene end by 3 bases; junction bases not matched to a gene: 5. The CDR3 consists of 13 residues. CDR3 region: CASTITSGYEQYF. CDR3 sequence (DNA): TGTGCCAGCACAATAACTAGCGGCTACGAGCAGTACTTC. Combining the CDR3 with reference TRBV28 and TRBJ2-7 gives the whole variable domain DVKVTQSSRYLVKRTGEKVFLECVQDMDHENMFWYRQDPGLGLRLIYFSYDVKMKEKGDIPEGYSVSREKKERFSLILESASTNQTSMYLCASTITSGYEQYFGPGTRLTVT.

The CDR3 DNA is TGCAGCGTTGCTCGGGGGGGGACCTCAGATACGCAGTATTTT. This sequence encodes CSVARGGTSDTQYF. V gene TRBV29-1 combines with J gene TRBJ2-3; 8 bases are a match to TRBD2. V lost 4 bases, J lost 4 bases, and 7 bases stayed unmatched. The CDR3 is 14 amino acids. From germline, CDR1 is SQVTM and CDR2 ANQGSEA.

The chain employs TRBV5-5 and TRBJ2-4; a weak D match, TRBD1 (6 bases). The CDR3 consists of 14 residues. CDR1 and CDR2 (germline): SGHKS, YYEKEE (reference sequence). V was clipped by 1 base and J by 4 bases, with 9 bases between them. CDR3 coding DNA: TGTGCCAGCAGCTTGTGGGGGCAAAAAAACATTCAGTACTTC. This codes for CASSLWGQKNIQYF.

The rearrangement uses TRBV5-1 and TRBJ2-1, with D unresolved. The germline V and J ends were trimmed by 1 base and 1 base, with 9 bases remaining between them. Germline values: CDR1 SGHRS, CDR2 YFSETQ. The CDR3 sequence is 15 residues long. The CDR3 DNA sequence: TGCGCCAGCAGCTTGCAGGATCGGTCCTACAATGAGCAGTTCTTC. This translates into CASSLQDRSYNEQFF.